A selection of T cell receptor beta chains follows, all from one sample in a study of beta chain features in type 1 diabetes. Measured with immunoSEQ multiplex PCR; TCRdb has only the in-frame clones, and not every one. Of 330,000 or so clones detected, 10% to 15% appear once; the ten largest clones hold about 0.01%. The source material was naive CD4+ T cells from blood. Receptors originate from a woman aged 18-29 years with type 1 diabetes. Both conserved end residues are part of each CDR3.

j_call v_call cdr3_aa
TRBJ2-4 TRBV15 CATSRDIDGGRAKNIQYF
TRBJ1-1 TRBV5-1 CASAGTGRFTEAFF
TRBJ2-7 TRBV28 CASSLPGQGSYEQYF
TRBJ2-1 TRBV7-2 CASSLGGLVGGSYNEQFF
TRBJ2-5 TRBV30 CAWTAGGYQETQYF
TRBJ1-1 TRBV30 CAWSTGAVTEAFF
TRBJ1-3 TRBV7-2 CASTSPGNGNTIYF
TRBJ1-2 TRBV7-2 CASSSTATGGGYTF
TRBJ1-2 TRBV7-9 CASSPAGREALYGYTF
TRBJ2-7 TRBV30 CAWSVDRPREQYF
TRBJ1-5 TRBV15 CATSRGAVAFGQPQHF
TRBJ1-2 TRBV18 CASSRSGTGDGYTF
TRBJ2-2 TRBV11-3 CASSPSANTGELFF
TRBJ2-7 TRBV7-9 CASSLGGGGPLDEQYF
TRBJ2-5 TRBV25-1 CASSDLGTGNQETQYF
TRBJ1-1 TRBV4-1 CASSRMNRGTEAFF
TRBJ1-1 TRBV25-1 CASSDQGTEAFF
TRBJ2-3 TRBV11-3 CASSLSGHGTDTQYF
TRBJ2-5 TRBV27 CASSLEKAGHLETQYF
TRBJ2-1 TRBV4-2 CASSQGVHGDRTSGFYNEQFF
TRBJ2-1 TRBV9 CASSAYGQVVYNEQFF
TRBJ2-3 TRBV4-3 CASSQEGVGLAGGSTQYF
TRBJ2-5 TRBV6-5 CASSYSWYRAGETQYF
TRBJ2-7 TRBV10-3 CATVGGAGTYEQYF
TRBJ2-7 TRBV4-1 CASSLQSGTSGVRTYEQYF
TRBJ2-1 TRBV5-1 CASSLTGGNYNEQFF
TRBJ2-5 TRBV5-1 CASSSSGGKETQYF